This TCR beta chain derives from a study of T-cell memory formation after mild COVID-19. Study-wide context: TCR clusters were mostly donor specific.

By share, this clonotype ranks as medium-sized. Antigen unknown. TCRdb processed the 5' RACE reads anew with MiXCR; each CDR3 protein has one entry. Of 92,000 or so distinct CDR3 sequences in the sample, 10% to 15% are singletons; the top ten hold approximately 26%. The germline V gene encodes CDR1 LGHNA and CDR2 YSLEER. V lost 0 bases, J lost 0 bases, and 1 base stayed unmatched. CDR3 size: 17 residues. Study-wide results and caveats: Researchers found some responding clones in pre-infection memory, a sign that cross-reactive memory joined.

This chain uses TRBV4-3 with TRBJ2-6; 8 positions match TRBD2. The sequence was obtained from an adult woman who had mild COVID-19 (a few samples of this study predate the infection). Cell type and time point are not known. The source material was PBMCs or a T cell subset sorted from them (not recorded which). This chain's CDR3 is CASSQDGTSSGANVLTF. The CDR3 DNA sequence: TGCGCCAGCAGCCAAGATGGGACTAGCTCTGGGGCCAACGTCCTGACTTTC.